These 25 T cell receptor beta chains were all obtained from the same sample, sequenced in a study of blood T cell repertoires in COVID-19 (dated by TCRdb to 2020 to 2021). The library was produced with the immunoSEQ multiplex PCR assay. This is the immuneACCESS table as TCRdb keeps it, with only in-frame sequences that have V and J called. A part of the clones is gone; compared with another copy, unresolved V genes explain less than half, and the rest is unexplained. The sample contains 150,000 to 160,000 clones, approximately 83% of them found a single time. 9% to 14% of the sample lies in the top ten. Sequencing was done on a sample of peripheral blood. The receptors originated from a woman aged 60-75 years with COVID-19, enrolled during active disease.

This chain connects TRBV11-3 to TRBJ1-3; TRBD1 agrees at 7 bases. The CDR3 spans 15 residues. Germline CDR1 SGHNT, CDR2 YENEEA. Trimming took 5 bases from V and 2 from J; bases not matched to a gene: 6. The CDR3 sequence: CASSLQGVPGNTIYF. Written as DNA, the CDR3 is TGTGCCAGCAGCCTCCAGGGGGTCCCTGGAAACACCATATATTTT.

This chain uses TRBV7-6 with TRBJ1-3; D is perhaps TRBD1 (6 bases). Germline loops: CDR1 SGHVS, CDR2 FNYEAQ. CDR3 length: 16 amino acids. Trimming left V 1 base short and J 0 bases short, with 10 bases between. This CDR3 is CASSLGGGFSGNTIYF. As DNA, the CDR3 is TGTGCCAGCAGCTTAGGAGGGGGTTTCTCTGGAAACACCATATATTTT.

This chain links TRBV9 with TRBJ1-1; D is unresolved. The ends were cut back, 2 bases at V and 7 bases at J, with 12 bases in the middle. The CDR3 sequence is 13 residues long. Per germline, CDR1 SGDLS and CDR2 YYNGEE. DNA of the CDR3: TGTGCCAGCAGCGTGTCCCCATTAGTTGAAGCTTTCTTT. Translating gives CASSVSPLVEAFF.

The chain has TRBV5-4 and TRBJ1-5, with 7 bases aligning to TRBD1. Germline CDR1 SGHNT, CDR2 YYREEE (reference sequence). This CDR3 spans 14 amino acids. The trim removed 5 bases at V and 3 bases at J, leaving 5 bases unmatched. The DNA for the CDR3 is TGTGCCAGCAGTCTTGACAGGGACAATCAGCCCCAGCATTTT. This sequence encodes CASSLDRDNQPQHF.

The chain combines TRBV7-9 with TRBJ1-4; 7 nucleotides match TRBD1. Trimming at V came to 5 bases and at J to 8 bases, leaving 8 bases not matched to a gene. Germline CDR1 and CDR2: SEHNR and FQNEAQ (reference sequence). This CDR3 is built from 14 residues. CDR3 amino acids: CASSPYRGGEKLFF. Written as DNA, the CDR3 is TGTGCCAGCAGCCCTTACAGGGGTGGAGAAAAACTGTTTTTT. The variable domain in full, with the rest retrieved from reference TRBV7-9 and TRBJ1-4, is DTGVSQNPRHKITKRGQNVTFRCDPISEHNRLYWYRQTLGQGPEFLTYFQNEAQLEKSRLLSDRFSAERPKGSFSTLEIQRTEQGDSAMYLCASSPYRGGEKLFFGSGTQLSVL.

This clone was picked up one time. The chain recombines TRBV19 with TRBJ2-3, with D possibly matching TRBD2 (8 bases). CDR3 size: 14 residues. V lost 6 bases to trimming and J lost 5 bases, with 15 bases between them. CDR1 is LNHDA, CDR2 SQIVND, per germline (reference sequence). The CDR3 DNA is TGTGCCAGTAGGTCGGGAGGGGGCTTAGATACGCAGTATTTT. It translates to CASRSGGGLDTQYF.

The gene calls are TRBV10-1 and TRBJ2-2; D remains ambiguous. Trimming pared 4 bases from V and 6 bases from J, leaving 12 bases between. Germline V lookup: CDR1 WNHNN, CDR2 SYGVQD (reference sequence). The CDR3 is 14 residues long. CDR3 bases: TGCGCCAGCAGTGTCGAGGCGGAATCCGGGGAGCTGTTTTTT. Amino acid sequence: CASSVEAESGELFF.

Points on this clone: The sample contains more than one DNA sequence encoding this CDR3. The genes are TRBV18 and TRBJ1-1, with 11 positions matching TRBD1. With V trimmed by 4 bases and J by 2 bases, 3 bases remained unmatched. CDR3 length: 15 amino acids. The germline V gene encodes CDR1 KGHSH and CDR2 LQKENI. In DNA, the CDR3 is TGTGCCAGCTCACTAGGGACAGGGGGAAACACTGAAGCTTTCTTT. Translating it yields CASSLGTGGNTEAFF.

This chain links TRBV3-1 (or the pseudogene TRBV3-2) with TRBJ1-2, with D hard to call. The CDR3 has 14 residues. Trimming left V 0 bases short and J 8 bases short, with 13 bases between. From germline, CDR1 is LGHDT and CDR2 YNNKEL (reference sequence). The CDR3 loop reads CASSQEWGGGGYTF. CDR3 sequence (DNA): TGTGCCAGCAGCCAAGAATGGGGTGGAGGGGGCTACACCTTC.

The chain employs TRBV19 and TRBJ1-2; the match to TRBD1 covers 8 bases. Per germline, CDR1 LNHDA and CDR2 SQIVND (reference sequence). V shed 6 bases and J 0 bases; nucleotides not matched to a gene: 6. This CDR3 region has 15 residues. The CDR3 reads CASSDRGPTNYGYTF. The CDR3 nucleotides are TGTGCCAGTAGCGACAGGGGCCCCACTAACTATGGCTACACCTTC.

This clone occurred a few times. The J gene is TRBJ1-1, the V gene TRBV15; the D gene is possibly TRBD1 (5 bases). Trimming pared 5 bases from V and 3 bases from J, leaving 16 bases between. This CDR3 has 15 residues. The V gene's germline CDR1 is LNHNV and CDR2 YYDKDF (reference sequence). CDR3 bases: TGTGCCACCAGCCGACGTAGGAGGGGCCACACTGAAGCTTTCTTT. Its protein product is CATSRRRRGHTEAFF. The entire variable domain, with the rest obtained from reference TRBV15 and TRBJ1-1, is as follows: DAMVIQNPRYQVTQFGKPVTLSCSQTLNHNVMYWYQQKSSQAPKLLFHYYDKDFNNEADTPDNFQSRRPNTSFCFLDIRSPGLGDTAMYLCATSRRRRGHTEAFFGQGTRLTVV.

V is TRBV9 and J is TRBJ1-5, with 8 bases that match TRBD1. This CDR3 is built from 14 residues. Germline V gene lookup returns CDR1 SGDLS and CDR2 YYNGEE. Trimming removed 3 bases from V and 7 bases from J; junction bases left unmatched: 6. In DNA, the CDR3 is TGTGCCAGCAGCGCCGGACAGGGAATCCAGCCCCAGCATTTT. Translation gives CASSAGQGIQPQHF.

This clone was recorded once. The chain employs TRBV6-5 and TRBJ1-2; 9 bases agree with TRBD1. Unmatched junction bases numbered 4, after V lost 6 bases and J lost 2 bases. Germline V lookup: CDR1 MNHEY, CDR2 SVGAGI. The CDR3 consists of 14 residues. CDR3 sequence: CASSRTGANYGYTF. In DNA, the CDR3 is TGTGCCAGCAGCAGGACAGGGGCGAACTATGGCTACACCTTC.

The chain couples TRBV7-9 to TRBJ2-1, with D tentatively TRBD1 (6 bases). The germline V gene encodes CDR1 SEHNR and CDR2 FQNEAQ (reference sequence). V was trimmed by 3 bases and J by 2 bases, leaving 8 bases between them. There are 14 residues in the CDR3. CDR3 nucleotides: TGTGCCAGCAGCTTTGACAGGACCTACAATGAGCAGTTCTTC. It encodes CASSFDRTYNEQFF.

The chain joins TRBV18 to TRBJ2-7; 9 bases fit TRBD1. V lost 6 bases to trimming and J lost 2 bases; unmatched junction nucleotides: 8. Germline CDR1 reads KGHSH; CDR2 reads LQKENI. The CDR3 has 15 residues. CDR3 DNA: TGTGCCAGCTCCCCGAGGACAGGGGTCCCCTACGAGCAGTACTTC. It is translated as CASSPRTGVPYEQYF.

CDR3 loop: CASSVGEGANQPQHF. CDR3 DNA: TGTGCCAGCAGCGTAGGAGAGGGGGCAAATCAGCCCCAGCATTTT. V usage is TRBV9 and J usage is TRBJ1-5; TRBD1 matches 7 bases. The V gene's germline CDR1 is SGDLS and CDR2 YYNGEE. CDR3 length: 15 residues. After removal of 0 bases from V and 4 bases from J, the junction contained 4 bases not matched to a gene.

The genes are TRBV2 and TRBJ2-5; TRBD1 matches 7 bases. Per the germline V gene, CDR1 is SNHLY and CDR2 is FYNNEI. Trimming at V came to 7 bases and at J to 3 bases, leaving 11 bases not matched to a gene. The length of the CDR3 is 15 residues. The CDR3 coding sequence is TGTGCCAGCACCTATTTCCAGGGGGTAAAAGAGACCCAGTACTTC. Translated, it gives CASTYFQGVKETQYF.

The V gene is TRBV29-1, the J gene TRBJ1-2, with a tentative D call TRBD1 (5 bases). Germline loops: CDR1 SQVTM, CDR2 ANQGSEA. Trimming cost V 4 bases and J 8 bases, with 11 bases left between them. The CDR3 totals 11 residues. CDR3 region: CSVVQRGGYTF. The CDR3 DNA reads TGCAGCGTTGTTCAAAGGGGCGGCTACACCTTC.

The chain recombines TRBV6-7 with TRBJ2-7, with a tentative D call TRBD2 (6 bases). TRBV6-7 is identified as an open reading frame with a role that is uncertain. The CDR3 is 13 amino acids. Trimming stripped 2 bases from V and 3 bases from J, with 8 bases between. CDR3 bases: TGTGCCAGCAGTTACGAGGGAGGCTACGAGCAGTACGTC. It translates to CASSYEGGYEQYV.

The chain joins TRBV30 to TRBJ1-3; perhaps TRBD1 as D (6 bases). There are 15 residues in the CDR3. V was clipped by 3 bases and J by 2 bases, with 14 bases between them. Germline CDR1 GTSNPN, CDR2 SVGIG (reference sequence). The CDR3 protein is CAWRQTGSPGNTIYF. CDR3 nucleotides: TGTGCCTGGAGACAGACAGGTTCTCCTGGAAACACCATATATTTT.

The V call is TRBV5-1, the J call TRBJ1-1; the match to TRBD1 covers 8 bases. Trimming at V came to 3 bases and at J to 6 bases, leaving 10 bases not matched to a gene. CDR3 length: 15 amino acids. The V gene's germline CDR1 is SGHRS and CDR2 YFSETQ. Here the CDR3 reads CASSSNPGGAPEAFF. The CDR3 DNA follows: TGCGCCAGCAGCTCAAACCCAGGGGGCGCGCCTGAAGCTTTCTTT.

V usage is TRBV7-2 and J usage is TRBJ1-1; D is uncertain. Germline CDR1 and CDR2: SGHTA and FQGNSA. V was clipped by 3 bases and J by 5 bases, with 7 bases between them. CDR3 length: 12 residues. This chain's CDR3 is CASSFFGTEAFF. CDR3 in DNA: TGTGCCAGCAGCTTCTTCGGGACTGAAGCTTTCTTT.

V gene TRBV6-5 combines with J gene TRBJ1-5; tentative D call: TRBD1 (5 bases). Trimming pared 9 bases from V and 2 bases from J, leaving 11 bases between. The V gene's germline CDR1 is MNHEY and CDR2 SVGAGI. The CDR3 consists of 13 residues. The CDR3 protein is CASSGYGNQPQHF. CDR3 bases: TGTGCCAGTTCAGGGTACGGCAATCAGCCCCAGCATTTT.

V is TRBV9 and J is TRBJ2-7; TRBD2 might be the D (5 bases). This CDR3 spans 12 amino acids. CDR1 SGDLS and CDR2 YYNGEE come from the germline V gene. V gave up 2 bases and J gave up 4 bases, with 7 bases separating them. The CDR3 reads CASSVRGYEQYV. The CDR3 DNA is TGTGCCAGCAGCGTCCGGGGTTACGAGCAGTACGTC.

This clone has only a few counts. This rearrangement joins TRBV5-4 to TRBJ1-4; maybe TRBD1 (6 bases). The CDR3 runs to 15 residues. V dropped 3 bases and J dropped 5 bases, with 14 bases sitting between them. Germline CDR1 and CDR2: SGHNT and YYREEE (reference sequence). The CDR3 DNA reads as TGTGCCAGCAGCTCTACCAGGGGATACAATGAAAAACTGTTTTTT. It specifies CASSSTRGYNEKLFF.